This passage covers 13 T cell receptor beta chains from one sample sequenced in a study of blood T cell repertoires in COVID-19. The data were produced by immunoSEQ multiplex PCR, yet TCRdb's version contains in-frame clones alone and is incomplete. Among some 33,000 clones listed, 91% were seen once. Material: peripheral blood. The receptors were sampled from a human donor in a cohort sampled during active COVID-19.

The chain links TRBV30 to TRBJ2-5, with D possibly TRBD2 on 6 matching bases. CDR1 and CDR2 from the germline V gene are GTSNPN and SVGIG (reference sequence). The CDR3 sequence is 16 residues long. Trimming cost V 5 bases and J 0 bases, with 19 bases left between them. The CDR3 DNA is TGTGCCTGGTGGGGGATAGCGGATCCGTACCAAGAGACCCAGTACTTC. Its translation: CAWWGIADPYQETQYF.

The chain employs TRBV12-3 or TRBV12-4 and TRBJ1-1; 7 bases align to TRBD1. This CDR3 is 13 amino acids long. The V gene end was trimmed by 4 bases and the J gene end by 5 bases; junction bases not matched to a gene: 4. The CDR3 is CASSWQGETEAFF. The CDR3 DNA reads as TGTGCCAGCAGTTGGCAGGGGGAGACTGAAGCTTTCTTT.

This sequence joins TRBV7-2 and TRBJ1-4; D gene unclear. Trimming took 3 bases from V and 0 from J, leaving 8 bases between them. From germline, CDR1 is SGHTA and CDR2 FQGNSA. The CDR3 covers 15 residues. The CDR3 here is CASSFNIATNEKLFF. CDR3 bases: TGTGCCAGCAGCTTTAACATTGCAACTAATGAAAAACTGTTTTTT.

This chain uses TRBV19 with TRBJ1-2, with 9 bases matching TRBD1. This CDR3 is 14 amino acids long. Germline lookup yields CDR1 LNHDA and CDR2 SQIVND (reference sequence). Trimming took 5 bases from V and 8 from J; bases not matched to a gene: 9. The CDR3 protein is CASSVNRGRNGYTF. CDR3 in DNA: TGTGCCAGTAGTGTCAACAGGGGGCGAAACGGCTACACCTTC.

The chain has TRBV4-2 and TRBJ2-5, with 11 bases that match TRBD2. Germline V gene sequence: CDR1 LGHNA, CDR2 YNFKEQ. J gave up 5 bases and V 3 bases, and 5 bases lay outside the gene matches. The CDR3 spans 15 residues. The CDR3: CASSQLSGGEETQYF. The CDR3 DNA follows: TGTGCCAGCAGCCAGCTTAGCGGGGGGGAGGAGACCCAGTACTTC.

V gene TRBV18 combines with J gene TRBJ1-5; D is perhaps TRBD1 (5 bases). The CDR3 contains 13 residues. Germline loops: CDR1 KGHSH, CDR2 LQKENI. The V and J ends lost 5 bases and 5 bases respectively, with 10 bases between them. The CDR3 is CASSGGLDQPQHF. CDR3 nucleotide sequence: TGTGCCAGCTCAGGGGGGTTGGATCAGCCCCAGCATTTT. The variable domain in full, with the rest retrieved from reference TRBV18 and TRBJ1-5, is NAGVMQNPRHLVRRRGQEARLRCSPMKGHSHVYWYRQLPEEGLKFMVYLQKENIIDESGMPKERFSAEFPKEGPSILRIQQVVRGDSAAYFCASSGGLDQPQHFGDGTRLSIL.

This chain connects TRBV19 to TRBJ2-1; weak D call: TRBD2 (5 bases). The germline gives CDR1 LNHDA, CDR2 SQIVND (reference sequence). The CDR3 totals 12 residues. Trimming shortened V by 6 bases and J by 8 bases, and 11 bases separated the two germline ends. The CDR3 loop is CASSPGGYEQFF. CDR3 bases: TGTGCCAGTAGCCCTGGAGGCTATGAGCAGTTCTTC.

CDR3 loop: CASSDRSAVGGEQFF. The CDR3 bases are TGTGCCAGCAGCGATAGGTCCGCAGTAGGGGGTGAGCAGTTCTTC. V usage is TRBV7-2 and J usage is TRBJ2-1; possibly TRBD1 for D (6 bases). The ends were cut back, 5 bases at V and 9 bases at J, with 20 bases in the middle. There are 15 residues in the CDR3. The germline V gene has CDR1 SGHTA and CDR2 FQGNSA.

The gene calls are TRBV11-1 and TRBJ2-5; the match to TRBD2 covers 7 bases. The V and J ends lost 5 bases and 4 bases, in that order; junction bases with no gene match: 13. Germline lookup yields CDR1 SGHAT and CDR2 FQDESV (reference sequence). The CDR3 totals 16 residues. This chain's CDR3 is CASSPTAGPLRETQYF. The CDR3 DNA is TGTGCCAGCAGCCCGACAGCGGGACCGTTGAGAGAGACCCAGTACTTC.

CDR3 loop: CASSFWGGPTEAFF. In nucleotides, the CDR3 is TGCGCCAGCAGCTTTTGGGGGGGCCCCACTGAAGCTTTCTTT. The chain recombines TRBV5-1 with TRBJ1-1, with D possibly being TRBD1 (6 bases). CDR1 SGHRS and CDR2 YFSETQ come from the germline V gene. V was trimmed by 2 bases and J by 4 bases, leaving 12 bases between them. The CDR3 consists of 14 residues.

This chain links TRBV27 with TRBJ1-5, with 7 bases matching TRBD1. CDR3 length: 14 amino acids. Per the germline V gene, CDR1 is MNHEY and CDR2 is SMNVEV (reference sequence). V dropped 5 bases and J dropped 11; count of bases not matched to a gene: 12. This chain's CDR3 is CASSLTGERGTQHF. The CDR3 DNA reads TGTGCCAGCAGTCTTACAGGGGAACGGGGAACCCAGCATTTT.

V is TRBV29-1 and J is TRBJ1-1; D call uncertain. The CDR3 consists of 13 residues. Trimming cost V 4 bases and J 0 bases, with 9 bases left between them. Germline V lookup: CDR1 SQVTM, CDR2 ANQGSEA. The CDR3 DNA follows: TGCAGCGTTGGCGCCACCCTGAACACTGAAGCTTTCTTT. This encodes CSVGATLNTEAFF.

The V call is TRBV7-2, the J call TRBJ1-4; possibly TRBD1 for D (6 bases). This CDR3 spans 14 amino acids. CDR1 and CDR2 from the germline V gene are SGHTA and FQGNSA. Trimming took 5 bases from V and 4 from J, leaving 11 bases between them. Here the CDR3 reads CASSAVGGNEKLFF. The DNA of the CDR3 is TGTGCCAGCAGCGCCGTAGGGGGTAATGAAAAACTGTTTTTT.